This T cell receptor (beta chain) was observed in a study of cytomegalovirus exposure and HLA in healthy donors. As for the study in general: In an early release, HLA-typed donors contributed approximately 82 million unique TCR sequences.

The CDR3 has 15 amino acids. V was cut by 2 bases and J by 9 bases, with 17 bases left in between. The germline CDR1 and CDR2 sequences are WSHSY and SAAADI. Both 60 Vbeta primers and 13 Jbeta primers went into the PCR. Generated by immunoSEQ multiplex PCR, the TCRdb table keeps only in-frame clones and is missing some. The data show approximately 27,000 clones, with 55% to 75% seen just once and more than 3.5% held by the top ten. The sample was PBMCs. The clonotype was recovered from a woman aged 45-60 years in good health and CMV-seronegative. The J gene is TRBJ1-5, the V gene TRBV10-2; D remains ambiguous. CDR3 in DNA: TGCGCCAGCAGTGAGAGGACCCCCGGGGATCGGCCCCAGCATTTT. The encoded protein is CASSERTPGDRPQHF.